Presented here are 10 T cell receptor beta chains from one specimen sequenced in a study of patients and donors after allogeneic stem cell transplantation. TCRdb re-called the RT-PCR reads with MiXCR, one entry per CDR3 protein. The table includes roughly 250,000 distinct CDR3 sequences, roughly 14% detected once. The sequenced sample was blood, either unsorted or a sorted T cell fraction (not recorded which). These TCRs come from a human donor who was either an allogeneic HSCT recipient or a stem cell or donor lymphocyte infusion donor (not recorded which). It is not recorded whose cells these are; they may come from a transplant donor.

Many counts were recorded for this clonotype. The CDR3 sequence is CSATDRGRGYTF. CDR3 in DNA: TGCAGTGCTACCGACAGGGGCAGGGGCTACACCTTC. The chain employs TRBV20-1 and TRBJ1-2; 8 bases are a match to TRBD1. The junction had 6 bases not matched to a gene; V was cut back by 4 bases and J by 8 bases. There are 12 residues in the CDR3. The V gene's germline CDR1 is DFQATT and CDR2 SNEGSKA (reference sequence).

This clonotype was detected only a few times. V usage is TRBV7-6 and J usage is TRBJ2-7; D not resolved. This CDR3 has 12 residues. The germline gives CDR1 SGHVS, CDR2 FNYEAQ. Trimming cost V 4 bases and J 5 bases, with 9 bases left between them. CDR3 residues: CASSSVADEQYF. The DNA for the CDR3 is TGTGCCAGCAGCTCTGTGGCTGACGAGCAGTACTTC.

This clonotype was detected only a few times. The chain combines TRBV5-5 with TRBJ2-1; D is possibly TRBD1 (6 bases). The CDR3 runs to 15 residues. V was clipped by 3 bases and J by 6 bases, with 16 bases between them. CDR1 is SGHKS, CDR2 YYEKEE, per germline (reference sequence). Here the CDR3 DNA reads TGTGCCAGCAGCTCAGGGGTTCTTGGCGGCAATGAGCAGTTCTTC. It specifies CASSSGVLGGNEQFF.

The J gene is TRBJ2-3, the V gene TRBV7-7; D might be TRBD2 (6 bases). CDR3 length: 15 amino acids. V was cut by 5 bases and J by 6 bases, with 18 bases left in between. Germline CDR1 is SSHAT and CDR2 is FNYEAQ (reference sequence). CDR3 DNA sequence: TGTGCCAGCAGCCCGGGGACTCCCGGCGGGGATACGCAGTATTTT. It translates to CASSPGTPGGDTQYF.

This clonotype has more than one count but fewer than ten. The gene calls are TRBV19 and TRBJ1-1; D not certain. The ends were cut back, 6 bases at V and 5 bases at J, with 13 bases in the middle. The germline CDR1 and CDR2 sequences are LNHDA and SQIVND (reference sequence). This CDR3 contains 13 residues. The CDR3 DNA follows: TGTGCCAGTAGCGAGAGCCGAGGGACTGAAGCTTTCTTT. Translated, it gives CASSESRGTEAFF.

This clonotype was found many times. V is TRBV7-8 and J is TRBJ2-7; the match to TRBD2 covers 9 bases. CDR3 size: 14 residues. Trimming cost V 3 bases and J 6 bases; bases outside gene matches: 6. CDR1 is SGHVS and CDR2 is FQNEAQ in the germline V gene. CDR3 sequence reads: CASSFGGGAGEQYF. Written as DNA, the CDR3 is TGTGCCAGCAGCTTCGGCGGGGGGGCCGGCGAGCAGTACTTC.

This sequence joins TRBV6-1 and TRBJ2-3, with unresolved D. The germline V and J ends were trimmed by 4 bases and 13 bases, with 18 bases remaining between them. The CDR3 is 13 residues long. Germline CDR1 and CDR2: MNHNS and SASEGT. The CDR3 DNA sequence: TGTGCCAGCAGTGTAAGAGGCCCGGACGCCAAGTATTTT. Translation: CASSVRGPDAKYF.

The gene calls are TRBV4-1 and TRBJ2-5; possibly TRBD1 for D (6 bases). CDR3 length: 15 amino acids. Trimming pared 0 bases from V and 2 bases from J, leaving 10 bases between. Germline assignment: CDR1 MGHRA and CDR2 YSYEKL. CDR3 loop: CASSQDGQIQETQYF. CDR3 nucleotide sequence: TGCGCCAGCAGCCAAGATGGACAGATACAAGAGACCCAGTACTTC.

The genes are TRBV20-1 and TRBJ1-2, with 9 bases fitting TRBD1. CDR1 and CDR2 (germline): DFQATT, SNEGSKA (reference sequence). V lost 0 bases to trimming and J lost 4 bases; unmatched junction nucleotides: 6. CDR3 size: 15 residues. This chain's CDR3 is CSARDLTGGSYGYTF. The DNA of the CDR3 is TGCAGTGCTAGAGATCTAACAGGGGGCTCCTATGGCTACACCTTC.

This clonotype appeared many times. This chain joins TRBV5-1 and TRBJ2-2; possibly TRBD2 for D (6 bases). Trimming pared 4 bases from V and 4 bases from J, leaving 20 bases between. The CDR3 spans 17 residues. Germline V CDR1 and CDR2: SGHRS, YFSETQ. This chain's CDR3 is CASSPARGVAFTGELFF. CDR3 DNA: TGCGCCAGCAGCCCCGCCCGCGGGGTAGCATTCACCGGGGAGCTGTTTTTT.